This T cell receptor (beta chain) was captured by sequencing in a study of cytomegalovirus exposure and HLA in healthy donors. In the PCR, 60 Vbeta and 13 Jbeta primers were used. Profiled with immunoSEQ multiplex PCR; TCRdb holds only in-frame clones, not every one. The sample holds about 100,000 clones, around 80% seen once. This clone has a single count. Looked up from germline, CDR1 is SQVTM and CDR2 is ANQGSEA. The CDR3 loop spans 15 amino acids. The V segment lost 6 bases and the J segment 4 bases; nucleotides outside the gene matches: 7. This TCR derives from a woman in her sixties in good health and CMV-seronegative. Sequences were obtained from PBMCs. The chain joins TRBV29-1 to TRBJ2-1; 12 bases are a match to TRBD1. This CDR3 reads CSVVGQGAAYNEQFF. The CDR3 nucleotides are TGCAGCGTCGTGGGACAGGGGGCGGCTTACAATGAGCAGTTCTTC.